This is a list of T cell receptor beta chains from one sample in a study of response to subunit inactivated influenza vaccine. From the RT-PCR reads, TCRdb called clonotypes with MiXCR, one entry per CDR3 protein. The table lists 150,000 or so distinct CDR3 sequences, 11% of them singletons. The sequenced sample was non-naive T cells sorted from PBMCs, obtained 45 days after vaccination. Every receptor here comes from a man aged 50 or older who received an inactivated influenza vaccine. Both conserved end residues are part of each CDR3. Fields, in order: D gene, J gene, clone size, V gene, CDR3 DNA, CDR3 protein. A D gene is named only where the DNA matches it firmly. Clone size is not always given. Where it is, it says once, few, many or a class for expanded clones.

D gene: .; J gene: TRBJ1-1; clone size: .; V gene: TRBV4-3; CDR3 DNA: TGCGCCAGCAGCCCGCAGGGAAGGGACACTGAAGCTTTCTTT; CDR3 protein: CASSPQGRDTEAFF
D gene: TRBD2; J gene: TRBJ2-1; clone size: many; V gene: TRBV5-1; CDR3 DNA: TGCGCCAGCAGCTTGTCGACTAGCGGGAGTATCGATGAGCAGTTCTTC; CDR3 protein: CASSLSTSGSIDEQFF
D gene: TRBD1; J gene: TRBJ1-3; clone size: many; V gene: TRBV3-1; CDR3 DNA: TGTGCCAGCAGCCCAGGGACAGGCGGAAACACCATATATTTT; CDR3 protein: CASSPGTGGNTIYF
D gene: .; J gene: TRBJ2-3; clone size: few; V gene: TRBV5-5; CDR3 DNA: TGTGCCAGCAGTTATGATGGATGGGCGAGCACAGATACGCAGTATTTT; CDR3 protein: CASSYDGWASTDTQYF
D gene: TRBD1; J gene: TRBJ2-5; clone size: .; V gene: TRBV6-2/TRBV6-3; CDR3 DNA: TGTGCCAGCAGTTACATCAGGGGGCTGGAGACCCAGTACTTC; CDR3 protein: CASSYIRGLETQYF
D gene: TRBD2; J gene: TRBJ2-1; clone size: few; V gene: TRBV20-1; CDR3 DNA: TGCAGTGCCAGGACTAGCGGGAGATACAATGAGCAGTTCTTC; CDR3 protein: CSARTSGRYNEQFF
D gene: TRBD1; J gene: TRBJ1-5; clone size: few; V gene: TRBV6-1; CDR3 DNA: TGTGCCAGCGCGGGACAGGATGATCAGCCCCAGCATTTT; CDR3 protein: CASAGQDDQPQHF
D gene: TRBD2; J gene: TRBJ2-1; clone size: few; V gene: TRBV20-1; CDR3 DNA: TGCAGTGCTAGCCGGGACTACTACAATGAGCAGTTCTTC; CDR3 protein: CSASRDYYNEQFF
D gene: .; J gene: TRBJ1-2; clone size: .; V gene: TRBV4-2; CDR3 DNA: TGTGCCAGCAGCCCCCAGGGTTTCTACTATGGCTACACCTTC; CDR3 protein: CASSPQGFYYGYTF
D gene: .; J gene: TRBJ1-2; clone size: many; V gene: TRBV4-1; CDR3 DNA: TGCGCCAGCAGCCAAGATTGGGGGCCCAACTATGGCTACACCTTC; CDR3 protein: CASSQDWGPNYGYTF
D gene: TRBD1; J gene: TRBJ2-7; clone size: .; V gene: TRBV5-6; CDR3 DNA: TGTGCCAGCAGCACTCTGACAGGGGGCGGCTACGAGCAGTACTTC; CDR3 protein: CASSTLTGGGYEQYF
D gene: .; J gene: TRBJ1-2; clone size: .; V gene: TRBV5-6; CDR3 DNA: TGTGCCAGCAGCTTGGCAGGGTCCCACTATGGCTACACCTTC; CDR3 protein: CASSLAGSHYGYTF
D gene: TRBD1; J gene: TRBJ1-1; clone size: many; V gene: TRBV9; CDR3 DNA: TGTGCCAGCAGCGACCACAGGGGAATGAACACTGAAGCTTTCTTT; CDR3 protein: CASSDHRGMNTEAFF
D gene: .; J gene: TRBJ2-7; clone size: .; V gene: TRBV28; CDR3 DNA: TGTGCCAGCACCAGTAAGAGGGAGCAGTACTTC; CDR3 protein: CASTSKREQYF
D gene: TRBD2; J gene: TRBJ2-7; clone size: .; V gene: TRBV29-1; CDR3 DNA: TGCAGCGTTGAAGGTGGGACTAGCGGGGGCCTCTCCTACGAGCAGTACTTC; CDR3 protein: CSVEGGTSGGLSYEQYF
D gene: .; J gene: TRBJ2-1; clone size: .; V gene: TRBV5-1; CDR3 DNA: TGCGCCAGCAGCTTACAGGGTCCGTCCTACAATGAGCAGTTCTTC; CDR3 protein: CASSLQGPSYNEQFF
D gene: .; J gene: TRBJ2-3; clone size: few; V gene: TRBV7-2; CDR3 DNA: TGTGCCAGCAGCTTTCTTGGGTTCGGGACAGATACGCAGTATTTT; CDR3 protein: CASSFLGFGTDTQYF
D gene: TRBD1; J gene: TRBJ1-6; clone size: .; V gene: TRBV27; CDR3 DNA: TGTGCCAGCAGTTTATACCAGCTACGGACAGGGCGGAATTCACCCCTCCACTTT; CDR3 protein: CASSLYQLRTGRNSPLHF
D gene: TRBD1; J gene: TRBJ2-1; clone size: .; V gene: TRBV5-1; CDR3 DNA: TGCGCCAGCAGCTTGGACGGGACAGAGTACAATGAGCAGTTCTTC; CDR3 protein: CASSLDGTEYNEQFF
D gene: TRBD1; J gene: TRBJ1-5; clone size: few; V gene: TRBV5-1; CDR3 DNA: TGCGCCAGCAGCTTACAGGGGGCAGAGACTCAGCCCCAGCATTTT; CDR3 protein: CASSLQGAETQPQHF
D gene: .; J gene: TRBJ2-1; clone size: .; V gene: TRBV28; CDR3 DNA: TGTGCCAGCAGGCCCCCGGCGGCTTACAATGAGCAGTTCTTC; CDR3 protein: CASRPPAAYNEQFF
D gene: .; J gene: TRBJ2-1; clone size: .; V gene: TRBV20-1; CDR3 DNA: TGCAGTGCTAGAGATTTTGGAGCGGACCTCAGGAATGAGCAGTTCTTC; CDR3 protein: CSARDFGADLRNEQFF
D gene: .; J gene: TRBJ2-7; clone size: few; V gene: TRBV11-3; CDR3 DNA: TGTGCCAGCAGCTTAGATTCAAGGTCCTACGAGCAGTACTTC; CDR3 protein: CASSLDSRSYEQYF
D gene: TRBD2; J gene: TRBJ2-3; clone size: .; V gene: TRBV9; CDR3 DNA: TGTGCCAGCAGCAGACTAGCGGGAGGGTACACAGATACGCAGTATTTT; CDR3 protein: CASSRLAGGYTDTQYF
D gene: .; J gene: TRBJ2-3; clone size: few; V gene: TRBV6-4; CDR3 DNA: TGTGCCAGCAGTGCCGGCGGAGGCACAGATACGCAGTATTTT; CDR3 protein: CASSAGGGTDTQYF
D gene: TRBD2; J gene: TRBJ2-1; clone size: .; V gene: TRBV10-3; CDR3 DNA: TGTGCCGTCTCCCCTAGCGGGAGTATTAGTGGCGATGAGCAGTTCTTC; CDR3 protein: CAVSPSGSISGDEQFF
D gene: .; J gene: TRBJ2-7; clone size: many; V gene: TRBV12-3/TRBV12-4; CDR3 DNA: TGTGCCAGCAGTTCCGCTCCCAGCTCCTACGAGCAGTACTTC; CDR3 protein: CASSSAPSSYEQYF
D gene: .; J gene: TRBJ2-2; clone size: .; V gene: TRBV4-3; CDR3 DNA: TGCACCAGCAGCCAAGAGCTGCACACCGGGGAGCTGTTTTTT; CDR3 protein: CTSSQELHTGELFF
D gene: TRBD2; J gene: TRBJ2-2; clone size: few; V gene: TRBV12-3/TRBV12-4; CDR3 DNA: TGTGCCAGCAGTACGGGACTAGGCAGGGGGGAGCTGTTTTTT; CDR3 protein: CASSTGLGRGELFF
D gene: .; J gene: TRBJ1-2; clone size: .; V gene: TRBV4-2; CDR3 DNA: TGTGCCAGCAGCCAAGAGGGACACCCCCTACGAGACTATGGCTACACCTTC; CDR3 protein: CASSQEGHPLRDYGYTF
D gene: TRBD2; J gene: TRBJ2-7; clone size: .; V gene: TRBV28; CDR3 DNA: TGTGCCAGCAGTTTGTTCCGGGCGGGGGGGATTCGCGAGCAGTACTTC; CDR3 protein: CASSLFRAGGIREQYF
D gene: .; J gene: TRBJ2-2; clone size: many; V gene: TRBV7-9; CDR3 DNA: TGTGCCAGCAGCTTAGCCCTCTCTTACGCCGGGGAGCTGTTTTTT; CDR3 protein: CASSLALSYAGELFF
D gene: .; J gene: TRBJ2-1; clone size: many; V gene: TRBV5-1; CDR3 DNA: TGCGCCAGCAGCTTCACACAGGACAATGAGCAGTTCTTC; CDR3 protein: CASSFTQDNEQFF
D gene: .; J gene: TRBJ1-6; clone size: .; V gene: TRBV25-1; CDR3 DNA: TGTGCCAGCAGTGAATCTGGCAGAAATAATTCACCCCTCCACTTT; CDR3 protein: CASSESGRNNSPLHF
D gene: .; J gene: TRBJ2-1; clone size: .; V gene: TRBV7-9; CDR3 DNA: TGTGCCAGCAGCTTAGCGGGGGGGCCACTGAATGAGCAGTTCTTC; CDR3 protein: CASSLAGGPLNEQFF
D gene: TRBD1; J gene: TRBJ1-4; clone size: .; V gene: TRBV6-1; CDR3 DNA: TGTGCCAGCAGACTCCCGACAGGGGGGAATGAAAAACTGTTTTTT; CDR3 protein: CASRLPTGGNEKLFF
D gene: TRBD2; J gene: TRBJ2-7; clone size: .; V gene: TRBV30; CDR3 DNA: TGTGCCTGGTCGGGAGGGTCCGGGCAGTACTTC; CDR3 protein: CAWSGGSGQYF
D gene: .; J gene: TRBJ2-2; clone size: .; V gene: TRBV12-3/TRBV12-4; CDR3 DNA: TGTGCCAGTAGTGGCTCGGGGACCGGGGAGCTGTTTTTT; CDR3 protein: CASSGSGTGELFF
D gene: .; J gene: TRBJ2-1; clone size: few; V gene: TRBV4-3; CDR3 DNA: TGCGCCAGCAGCCAAGGCCACCTTTTGGCGGGTAACAATGAGCAGTTCTTC; CDR3 protein: CASSQGHLLAGNNEQFF
D gene: .; J gene: TRBJ1-5; clone size: few; V gene: TRBV6-5; CDR3 DNA: TGTGCCAGCAGTTACTCGATGGGGGTTTGGCCCCAGCATTTT; CDR3 protein: CASSYSMGVWPQHF
D gene: .; J gene: TRBJ1-6; clone size: many; V gene: TRBV12-3/TRBV12-4; CDR3 DNA: TGTGCCAGCAGTTTAGGGGCACCCCTCCACTTT; CDR3 protein: CASSLGAPLHF
D gene: .; J gene: TRBJ2-1; clone size: few; V gene: TRBV20-1; CDR3 DNA: TGCAGTGCCCCTGGGCGGGGCCATGAGCAGTTCTTC; CDR3 protein: CSAPGRGHEQFF
D gene: TRBD1; J gene: TRBJ1-5; clone size: few; V gene: TRBV6-1; CDR3 DNA: TGTGCCAGCAGTGGCATGACAGGGTTTCAGCCCCAGCATTTT; CDR3 protein: CASSGMTGFQPQHF
D gene: TRBD1; J gene: TRBJ2-7; clone size: .; V gene: TRBV5-1; CDR3 DNA: TGCGCCAGCAGCCCCCGACAGGGCAGCTCCTACGAGCAGTACTTC; CDR3 protein: CASSPRQGSSYEQYF
D gene: .; J gene: TRBJ2-1; clone size: many; V gene: TRBV14; CDR3 DNA: TGTGCCAGCAGCCACACGGGCTACAGCTCCTACAATGAGCAGTTCTTC; CDR3 protein: CASSHTGYSSYNEQFF
D gene: .; J gene: TRBJ2-5; clone size: .; V gene: TRBV14; CDR3 DNA: TGTGCCAGCAGCAAAGAAAGGGGGCAAGAGACCCAGTACTTC; CDR3 protein: CASSKERGQETQYF
D gene: .; J gene: TRBJ2-1; clone size: .; V gene: TRBV7-2; CDR3 DNA: TGTGCCAGTAAACTAGGGCCGAACAATGAGCAGTTCTTC; CDR3 protein: CASKLGPNNEQFF